The source of this TCR beta chain is a study of brain T cells in children with intractable seizures. Germline V gene data show CDR1 as SGHRS and CDR2 as YFSETQ. V lost 0 bases to trimming and J lost 4 bases, with 13 bases between them. The CDR3 spans 15 residues. Sequencing was performed with immunoSEQ multiplex PCR; in TCRdb, only in-frame clones are kept and a portion is missing. The table lists about 20,000 clones, roughly 94% of them singletons. Source: peripheral blood, taken at surgery. The source is a boy younger than 18 with focal cortical dysplasia and intractable seizures. The chain links TRBV5-1 to TRBJ2-5; no clear D gene. CDR3 sequence: CASSLALSFRETQYF. CDR3 in DNA: TGCGCCAGCAGCTTGGCCTTGTCGTTCCGAGAGACCCAGTACTTC.